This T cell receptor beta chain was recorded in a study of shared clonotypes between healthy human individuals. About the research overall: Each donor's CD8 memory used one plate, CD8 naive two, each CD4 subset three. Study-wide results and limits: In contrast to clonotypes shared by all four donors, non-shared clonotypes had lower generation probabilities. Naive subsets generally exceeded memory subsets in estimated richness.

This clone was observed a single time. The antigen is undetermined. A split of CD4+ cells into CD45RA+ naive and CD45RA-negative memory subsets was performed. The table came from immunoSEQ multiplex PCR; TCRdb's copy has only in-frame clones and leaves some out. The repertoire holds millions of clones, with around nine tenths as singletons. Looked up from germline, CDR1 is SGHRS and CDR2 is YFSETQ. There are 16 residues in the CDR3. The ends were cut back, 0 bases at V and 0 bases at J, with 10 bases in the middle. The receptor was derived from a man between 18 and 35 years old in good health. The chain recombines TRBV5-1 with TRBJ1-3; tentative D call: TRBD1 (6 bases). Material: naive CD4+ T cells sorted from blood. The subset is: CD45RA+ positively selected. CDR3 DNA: TGCGCCAGCAGCTTGGATACAGGGTCCTCTGGAAACACCATATATTTT. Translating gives CASSLDTGSSGNTIYF.